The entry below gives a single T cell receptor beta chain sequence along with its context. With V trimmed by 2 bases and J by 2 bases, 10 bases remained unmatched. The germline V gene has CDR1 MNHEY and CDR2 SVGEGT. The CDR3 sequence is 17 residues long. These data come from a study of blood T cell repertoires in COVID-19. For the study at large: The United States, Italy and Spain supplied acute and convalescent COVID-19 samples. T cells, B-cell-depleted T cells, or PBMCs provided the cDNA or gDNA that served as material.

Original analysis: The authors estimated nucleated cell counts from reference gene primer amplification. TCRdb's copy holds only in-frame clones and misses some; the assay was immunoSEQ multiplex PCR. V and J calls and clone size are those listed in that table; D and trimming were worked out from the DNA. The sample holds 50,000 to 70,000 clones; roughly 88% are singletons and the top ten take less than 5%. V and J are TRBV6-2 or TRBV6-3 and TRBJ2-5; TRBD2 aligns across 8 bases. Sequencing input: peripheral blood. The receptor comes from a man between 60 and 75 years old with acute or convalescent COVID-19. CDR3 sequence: CASSYATEAGDQETQYF. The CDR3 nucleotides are TGTGCCAGCAGTTACGCGACCGAAGCGGGAGATCAAGAGACCCAGTACTTC.